This entry lists 19 T cell receptor beta chains sequenced from one sample in a study of T cell responses to AZD1222 COVID-19 vaccine. Data came from immunoSEQ multiplex PCR; TCRdb stores just in-frame clones and leaves some out. Of about 140,000 clones listed, roughly nine tenths were seen once; the top ten hold 6.5% to 8%. The starting material was peripheral blood, obtained 28 days after the second dose of the MenACWY control vaccine. The receptors were sampled from an adult who received the MenACWY meningococcal vaccine as a control.

The chain recombines TRBV15 with TRBJ2-1; D is possibly TRBD1 or TRBD2 (5 bases each). Trimming left V 1 base short and J 0 bases short, with 10 bases between. Germline CDR1 is LNHNV and CDR2 is YYDKDF (reference sequence). CDR3 size: 16 residues. The CDR3 DNA reads as TGTGCCACCAGCAGAGGGGGGACGAACTCCTACAATGAGCAGTTCTTC. It translates to CATSRGGTNSYNEQFF.

V gene TRBV3-1 (or the pseudogene TRBV3-2) combines with J gene TRBJ2-1; TRBD1 or TRBD2 may be the D gene (6 bases each). The CDR3 consists of 16 residues. V was cut by 0 bases and J by 2 bases, with 11 bases left in between. CDR1 and CDR2 from the germline V gene are LGHDT and YNNKEL (reference sequence). The CDR3 loop is CASSQERGATYNEQFF. The CDR3 nucleotides read TGTGCCAGCAGCCAAGAGAGGGGGGCCACCTACAATGAGCAGTTCTTC.

The V call is TRBV18, the J call TRBJ1-2; maybe TRBD1 (6 bases). Germline V CDR1 and CDR2: KGHSH, LQKENI. Between the trimmed V and J ends, which lost 0 bases and 5 bases, there was a span of 16 bases. This CDR3 is 16 amino acids long. The CDR3 DNA is TGTGCCAGCTCACCACCAAGGGCGGGGGCTCATTATGGCTACACCTTC. Translated, it gives CASSPPRAGAHYGYTF. Full variable domain (rest looked up from reference TRBV18 and TRBJ1-2): NAGVMQNPRHLVRRRGQEARLRCSPMKGHSHVYWYRQLPEEGLKFMVYLQKENIIDESGMPKERFSAEFPKEGPSILRIQQVVRGDSAAYFCASSPPRAGAHYGYTFGSGTRLTVV.

The chain has TRBV5-1 and TRBJ2-2; D is uncertain. Germline loops: CDR1 SGHRS, CDR2 YFSETQ. The CDR3 runs to 14 residues. V was clipped by 5 bases and J by 1 base, with 9 bases between them. CDR3: CASRTQLNTGELFF. The CDR3 DNA follows: TGCGCCAGCAGAACGCAGCTGAACACCGGGGAGCTGTTTTTT.

This clone appeared once. This rearrangement joins TRBV10-1 to TRBJ2-7; 7 nucleotides line up with TRBD1. CDR1 WNHNN and CDR2 SYGVQD come from the germline V gene (reference sequence). The CDR3 is 14 residues long. J gave up 4 bases and V 3 bases, and 6 bases lay outside the gene matches. The CDR3 here is CASSEKGAGYEQYF. The DNA of the CDR3 is TGCGCCAGCAGTGAAAAGGGGGCCGGGTACGAGCAGTACTTC.

This clone has only one observation. The chain uses TRBV9 and TRBJ1-5; D may be TRBD1 (6 bases). Germline V CDR1 and CDR2: SGDLS, YYNGEE. The CDR3 extends over 13 amino acids. Trimming removed 4 bases at V and 7 bases at J, with 12 bases between. The CDR3 DNA reads TGTGCCAGCAGCAGGGGGGTTGGGCAGCCCCAGCATTTT. This gives the protein CASSRGVGQPQHF.

The chain uses TRBV12-5 and TRBJ2-1, with 9 bases that match TRBD2. There are 18 residues in the CDR3. Trimming at V came to 2 bases and at J to 8 bases, leaving 16 bases not matched to a gene. Per the germline V gene, CDR1 is LGHNT and CDR2 is FRNRAP. CDR3 in DNA: TGTGCTAGTGGTTTGAATCGGGGGCGGGAGGGCCGATTCGATGAGCAGTTCTTC. Translating gives CASGLNRGREGRFDEQFF.

V and J are TRBV5-1 and TRBJ2-7; maybe TRBD2 (6 bases). The V gene lost 0 bases and the J gene lost 3 bases, with 10 bases spanning the gap. From germline, CDR1 is SGHRS and CDR2 YFSETQ. The length of the CDR3 is 14 residues. The CDR3, as DNA: TGCGCCAGCAGCTTGGTTTCCGGGGGCTACGAGCAGTACTTC. This codes for CASSLVSGGYEQYF.

The rearrangement joins TRBV27 to TRBJ1-1; TRBD1 might be the D (5 bases). CDR3 length: 16 amino acids. Germline V gene lookup returns CDR1 MNHEY and CDR2 SMNVEV (reference sequence). The V and J ends lost 5 bases and 4 bases respectively, with 20 bases between them. The DNA for the CDR3 is TGTGCCAGCAGTCCCCCCGGGAGGGACCCAAGCACTGAAGCTTTCTTT. It encodes CASSPPGRDPSTEAFF.

V is TRBV5-4 and J is TRBJ2-5, with 8 nucleotides matching TRBD2. Losses at the gene ends were 3 bases for V and 4 bases for J; bases not matched to a gene: 5. Germline V gives CDR1 SGHNT, CDR2 YYREEE (reference sequence). This CDR3 is built from 14 residues. DNA of the CDR3: TGTGCCAGCAGCTCATACGGGGGGGGAGAGACCCAGTACTTC. This codes for CASSSYGGGETQYF.

The chain has TRBV6-2 or TRBV6-3 and TRBJ2-3; TRBD1 might be the D (5 bases). Deletions cut 2 bases from V and 6 bases from J, with 24 bases between. Germline V gene data show CDR1 as MNHEY and CDR2 as SVGEGT. The CDR3 is 18 amino acids. CDR3: CASSYRVGQGGSVDTQYF. CDR3 DNA: TGTGCCAGCAGTTACAGGGTGGGGCAGGGTGGCAGCGTGGATACGCAGTATTTT.

The chain combines TRBV19 with TRBJ1-6; tentative D call: TRBD1 (5 bases). V was cut by 3 bases and J by 4 bases, with 10 bases left in between. The germline CDR1 and CDR2 sequences are LNHDA and SQIVND (reference sequence). The CDR3 totals 15 residues. CDR3 amino acids: CASSIGATYNSPLHF. CDR3 nucleotides: TGTGCCAGTAGTATTGGGGCGACTTATAATTCACCCCTCCACTTT.

This rearrangement joins TRBV28 to TRBJ2-2; D possibly corresponds to TRBD2 (6 bases). The CDR3 has 16 amino acids. V was trimmed by 3 bases and J by 2 bases, leaving 13 bases between them. Germline CDR1 MDHEN, CDR2 SYDVKM. In nucleotides, the CDR3 is TGTGCCAGCAGTTTCGTGGGACTCCTAAACACCGGGGAGCTGTTTTTT. Protein: CASSFVGLLNTGELFF.

This chain links TRBV5-5 with TRBJ1-6; D remains unclear. The CDR3 consists of 15 residues. The V end was cut by 0 bases, the J end by 5 bases, with 9 bases between. CDR1 SGHKS and CDR2 YYEKEE come from the germline V gene (reference sequence). CDR3 bases: TGTGCCAGCAGCTTGGGGCTTGCGGATAATTCACCCCTCCACTTT. Translation: CASSLGLADNSPLHF. Complete variable domain (other parts from reference TRBV5-5 and TRBJ1-6): DAGVTQSPTHLIKTRGQQVTLRCSPISGHKSVSWYQQVLGQGPQFIFQYYEKEERGRGNFPDRFSARQFPNYSSELNVNALLLGDSALYLCASSLGLADNSPLHFGNGTRLTVT.

The V gene is TRBV1, the J gene TRBJ2-1; TRBD2, the D gene given by the table, was not confirmed from the DNA. TRBV1 is assigned pseudogene status. This CDR3 region has 19 residues. CDR3 coding DNA: TGCACCAGCAGCCTGGAAGCTAGCGGGGAATTTCACTCCTACAATGAGCAGTTCTTC. Translated, it gives CTSSLEASGEFHSYNEQFF.

The V and J genes are TRBV28 and TRBJ1-4; D possibly corresponds to TRBD1 (5 bases). Germline V lookup: CDR1 MDHEN, CDR2 SYDVKM. V lost 2 bases to trimming and J lost 8 bases, with 12 bases between them. This CDR3 spans 14 amino acids. CDR3 in amino acids: CASSLDGRGEKLFF. CDR3 nucleotides: TGTGCCAGCAGTTTAGACGGCCGGGGGGAAAAACTGTTTTTT.

The J gene is TRBJ2-1, the V gene TRBV29-1, with D possibly matching TRBD2 (5 bases). V was clipped by 3 bases and J by 8 bases, with 14 bases between them. The germline V gene has CDR1 SQVTM and CDR2 ANQGSEA. This CDR3 contains 13 residues. The CDR3: CSVELFAGDEQFF. DNA for the CDR3: TGCAGCGTTGAGCTCTTTGCGGGCGATGAGCAGTTCTTC.

The gene calls are TRBV11-2 and TRBJ1-2; possibly TRBD1 for D (5 bases). V lost 4 bases, J lost 4 bases, and 13 bases lay in between. CDR1 is SGHAT, CDR2 FQNNGV, per germline. This CDR3 contains 14 residues. Written as DNA, the CDR3 is TGTGCCAGCAGCTCGCCGGGAAGGGGCTATGGCTACACCTTC. As protein: CASSSPGRGYGYTF.

The rearrangement uses TRBV19 and TRBJ2-5; 10 bases align to TRBD2. The J segment lost 9 bases and the V segment lost 5 bases, leaving 12 bases of the junction unmatched. Per the germline V gene, CDR1 is LNHDA and CDR2 is SQIVND (reference sequence). This CDR3 region has 15 residues. This CDR3 reads CASSPRTSGRGAQYF. As DNA, the CDR3 is TGTGCCAGTAGTCCACGGACTAGCGGCCGTGGAGCCCAGTACTTC.